Each of the 7 T cell receptor beta chains below was sequenced from the same sample in a study of CD8+ T cells in alopecia areata. Treatment reported: oral pan-JAK inhibitor, 5-10 mg twice daily. It was cDNA, reverse transcribed from extracted RNA, that served as the sequencing template. The protocol was immunoSEQ multiplex PCR, while the TCRdb copy is restricted to in-frame clones and leaves out a portion. Seen here are 110,000 or so clones, about 61% observed once, and the top ten hold around 30%. The input for sequencing was CD8+ T cells sorted from blood, taken at week 4, from a patient treated with tofacitinib. These receptors were taken from a human donor with alopecia areata.

The genes are TRBV5-6 and TRBJ1-2, with D possibly matching TRBD1 (5 bases). The ends were cut back, 0 bases at V and 5 bases at J, with 11 bases in the middle. The CDR3 sequence is 14 residues long. The germline gives CDR1 SGHDT, CDR2 YYEEEE. This CDR3 is CASSLGTPWYGYTF. The CDR3 DNA is TGTGCCAGCAGCTTGGGGACACCCTGGTATGGCTACACCTTC.

The genes are TRBV7-9 and TRBJ2-1; D call uncertain. V was pared by 5 bases and J by 2 bases, with 1 base between. This CDR3 contains 11 residues. Germline V CDR1 and CDR2: SEHNR, FQNEAQ (reference sequence). CDR3 protein: CASSPYNEQFF. The DNA for the CDR3 is TGTGCCAGCAGCCCCTACAATGAGCAGTTCTTC.

Here the CDR3 reads CASSRHFGGMDQNSYEQYF. CDR3 nucleotides: TGCGCCAGCAGCCGGCATTTCGGGGGGATGGACCAAAACTCCTACGAGCAGTACTTC. V is TRBV4-3 and J is TRBJ2-7; 7 bases fit TRBD2. There are 19 residues in the CDR3. Germline CDR1 is LGHNA and CDR2 is YSLEER. V lost 4 bases, J lost 0 bases, and 18 bases stayed unmatched.

V usage is TRBV19 and J usage is TRBJ1-2; weak D call: TRBD1 (5 bases). Trimming stripped 3 bases from V and 8 bases from J, with 13 bases between. Germline CDR1 reads LNHDA; CDR2 reads SQIVND (reference sequence). This CDR3 is 13 amino acids long. CDR3 loop: CASSIGGAGGYTF. The DNA of the CDR3 is TGTGCCAGTAGTATCGGTGGGGCTGGAGGCTACACCTTC.

The V and J genes are TRBV11-2 and TRBJ2-7; TRBD1 matches at 7 bases. The CDR3 consists of 16 residues. Germline CDR1 reads SGHAT; CDR2 reads FQNNGV. After removal of 3 bases from V and 0 bases from J, the junction contained 8 bases not matched to a gene. The CDR3 protein is CASSFPPGQASYEQYF. The DNA of the CDR3 is TGTGCCAGCAGCTTCCCTCCCGGACAGGCCTCCTACGAGCAGTACTTC. The full variable domain, completed using reference TRBV11-2 and TRBJ2-7, is EAGVAQSPRYKIIEKRQSVAFWCNPISGHATLYWYQQILGQGPKLLIQFQNNGVVDDSQLPKDRFSAERLKGVDSTLKIQPAKLEDSAVYLCASSFPPGQASYEQYFGPGTRLTVT.

The chain uses TRBV30 and TRBJ2-5; D remains unclear. Germline CDR1 is GTSNPN and CDR2 is SVGIG (reference sequence). The V end lost 1 base, the J end lost 2 bases, and 5 bases lay between the germline ends. This CDR3 spans 12 amino acids. The CDR3 region is CAWSDLQETQYF. For the CDR3, the DNA is TGTGCCTGGAGTGATCTACAAGAGACCCAGTACTTC.

The chain couples TRBV30 to TRBJ2-1; D is uncertain. Trimming removed 0 bases at V and 5 bases at J, with 26 bases between. This CDR3 contains 19 residues. The germline gives CDR1 GTSNPN, CDR2 SVGIG (reference sequence). DNA of the CDR3: TGTGCCTGGAGTGTAACCGAGCCGGCGGCCTTCTCCCTTGACAATGAGCAGTTCTTC. Residues: CAWSVTEPAAFSLDNEQFF. The variable domain in full, with the rest retrieved from reference TRBV30 and TRBJ2-1, is SQTIHQWPATLVQPVGSPLSLECTVEGTSNPNLYWYRQAAGRGLQLLFYSVGIGQISSEVPQNLSASRPQDRQFILSSKKLLLSDSGFYLCAWSVTEPAAFSLDNEQFFGPGTRLTVL.